The 20 T cell receptor beta chains below all came from one sample that was sequenced in a study of blood T cell repertoires in COVID-19. The data were produced by immunoSEQ multiplex PCR, yet TCRdb's version contains in-frame clones alone and is incomplete. The repertoire holds 350,000 to 400,000 clones, with 70% to 90% as singletons. Sequencing was done on a sample of PBMCs or T cells enriched from blood (not recorded which). These receptors originate from a man between 35 and 55 years old in a cohort exposed to, infected with or recovered from COVID-19 (not recorded which).

The V and J genes are TRBV7-9 and TRBJ2-2; perhaps TRBD1 as D (6 bases). Looked up from germline, CDR1 is SEHNR and CDR2 is FQNEAQ (reference sequence). V gave up 5 bases and J gave up 7 bases, with 17 bases separating them. The CDR3 totals 15 residues. The CDR3 loop is CASSPSGGAVGELFF. The CDR3 nucleotides are TGTGCCAGCAGCCCCTCTGGGGGCGCGGTCGGGGAGCTGTTTTTT.

The chain joins TRBV7-8 to TRBJ1-3; D is ambiguous. CDR1 SGHVS and CDR2 FQNEAQ come from the germline V gene. Trimming cost V 5 bases and J 9 bases, with 17 bases left between them. The CDR3 has 14 residues. CDR3 sequence (DNA): TGTGCCAGCAGCCCCGCGGGAGGGAGGGCCACCATATATTTT. It translates to CASSPAGGRATIYF.

This chain uses TRBV3-1 (or the pseudogene TRBV3-2) with TRBJ1-5, with a tentative D call TRBD1 (6 bases). Germline-derived CDR1 and CDR2 are LGHDT and YNNKEL (reference sequence). This CDR3 comprises 15 residues. V was pared by 4 bases and J by 3 bases, with 13 bases between. The CDR3 nucleotides read TGTGCCAGCAGCCGGGACACAGGTCCCAATCAGCCCCAGCATTTT. Translated: CASSRDTGPNQPQHF.

CDR3 loop: CASSSLASGRDLRVDEQFF. The CDR3, as DNA: TGTGCCAGCAGCTCTCTGGCTAGCGGGAGAGACCTCCGTGTTGATGAGCAGTTCTTC. The V gene is TRBV5-8, the J gene TRBJ2-1, with 10 bases identical to TRBD2. This CDR3 is 19 amino acids long. Germline loops: CDR1 SGHTS, CDR2 YDEGEE. V gave up 3 bases and J gave up 8 bases; unmatched junction bases: 20. Looking up the rest from reference TRBV5-8 and TRBJ2-1 gives the full variable domain: EAGVTQSPTHLIKTRGQQATLRCSPISGHTSVYWYQQALGLGLQFLLWYDEGEERNRGNFPPRFSGRQFPNYSSELNVNALELEDSALYLCASSSLASGRDLRVDEQFFGPGTRLTVL.

In its sample, this clone was seen once. The rearrangement uses TRBV18 and TRBJ2-7; the D gene is possibly TRBD2 (5 bases). The germline gives CDR1 KGHSH, CDR2 LQKENI. Trimming pared 6 bases from V and 7 bases from J, leaving 19 bases between. This CDR3 has 14 residues. In DNA form, the CDR3 reads TGTGCCAGCTCGAAAGCGGAACAGACGGGGGAGCAGTACTTC. Amino acids: CASSKAEQTGEQYF.

The CDR3 loop reads CASSFAGGRETQYF. DNA for the CDR3: TGCGCCAGCAGCTTCGCTGGCGGGAGGGAGACCCAGTACTTC. This rearrangement joins TRBV5-1 to TRBJ2-5, with 8 bases aligning to TRBD2. After removal of 2 bases from V and 5 bases from J, the junction contained 5 bases not matched to a gene. The CDR3 is made up of 14 amino acids. Per the germline V gene, CDR1 is SGHRS and CDR2 is YFSETQ.

V usage is TRBV30 and J usage is TRBJ1-1; 7 bases fit TRBD1. There are 15 residues in the CDR3. In germline, CDR1 is GTSNPN, CDR2 SVGIG (reference sequence). The V segment lost 2 bases and the J segment 0 bases; nucleotides outside the gene matches: 6. CDR3 sequence (DNA): TGTGCCTGGAGTTTGAGGGGGCGGCTGAACACTGAAGCTTTCTTT. Translation gives CAWSLRGRLNTEAFF.

This chain joins TRBV5-1 and TRBJ2-2; the match to TRBD1 covers 9 bases. Germline values: CDR1 SGHRS, CDR2 YFSETQ. The V segment lost 4 bases and the J segment 0 bases; nucleotides outside the gene matches: 4. The CDR3 length is 16 residues. CDR3 amino acids: CASSARQGANTGELFF. The CDR3 DNA is TGCGCCAGCAGCGCCCGACAGGGGGCGAACACCGGGGAGCTGTTTTTT.

The gene calls are TRBV5-6 and TRBJ2-7; D is possibly TRBD1 (6 bases). The V end lost 4 bases, the J end lost 5 bases, and 13 bases lay between the germline ends. CDR1 SGHDT and CDR2 YYEEEE come from the germline V gene. This CDR3 has 13 residues. Here the CDR3 reads CASSRGKPHEQYF. The CDR3, as DNA: TGTGCCAGCAGCAGGGGGAAGCCCCACGAGCAGTACTTC.

The chain employs TRBV28 and TRBJ2-7; D remains ambiguous. The CDR3 sequence is 11 residues long. Germline V CDR1 and CDR2: MDHEN, SYDVKM. Trimming took 6 bases from V and 3 from J, leaving 6 bases between them. The CDR3 spells CASRRHYEQYF. CDR3 DNA sequence: TGTGCCAGCAGAAGACACTACGAGCAGTACTTC.

The V and J genes are TRBV19 and TRBJ2-1; the match to TRBD1 covers 7 bases. The CDR3 length is 15 residues. From germline, CDR1 is LNHDA and CDR2 SQIVND (reference sequence). The J segment lost 4 bases and the V segment lost 5 bases, leaving 8 bases of the junction unmatched. The CDR3 DNA reads as TGTGCCAGTAGTGAAGGGGGCGGTTTTTACAATGAGCAGTTCTTC. This encodes CASSEGGGFYNEQFF.

V gene TRBV5-1 combines with J gene TRBJ2-7; TRBD2 matches 8 bases. Germline lookup yields CDR1 SGHRS and CDR2 YFSETQ. The CDR3 is 15 residues long. V gave up 4 bases and J gave up 6 bases; unmatched junction bases: 12. The CDR3 bases are TGCGCCAGCAGCGGGGGTAGCGGGGCCCCCGGCGAGCAGTACTTC. Translating it yields CASSGGSGAPGEQYF.

V gene TRBV28 combines with J gene TRBJ1-1; possible D gene TRBD1, 5 bases. V was trimmed by 6 bases and J by 6 bases, leaving 17 bases between them. The CDR3 consists of 14 residues. Germline-derived CDR1 and CDR2 are MDHEN and SYDVKM. The CDR3: CASRPQGSAAEAFF. CDR3 in DNA: TGTGCCAGCAGGCCGCAGGGAAGTGCGGCTGAAGCTTTCTTT.

DNA of the CDR3: TGCAGTGCTAGTCCTAGCGGAGCGAGGGAGACCCAGTACTTC. Its protein is CSASPSGARETQYF. The chain employs TRBV20-1 and TRBJ2-5; 7 bases line up with TRBD2. J was trimmed by 5 bases and V by 3 bases; bases with no gene match: 9. This CDR3 comprises 14 residues. CDR1 is DFQATT and CDR2 is SNEGSKA in the germline V gene (reference sequence).

The V call is TRBV18, the J call TRBJ1-4, with 7 bases fitting TRBD1. Germline V gene lookup returns CDR1 KGHSH and CDR2 LQKENI. The J segment lost 7 bases and the V segment lost 4 bases, leaving 9 bases of the junction unmatched. This CDR3 region has 15 residues. The CDR3 coding sequence is TGTGCCAGCTCACTCGCGGACCCAGGGGGTGAAAAACTGTTTTTT. It yields the protein CASSLADPGGEKLFF.

CDR3 protein: CASSPGNEKLFF. As DNA, the CDR3 is TGTGCCAGCAGCCCAGGGAATGAAAAACTGTTTTTT. The chain couples TRBV5-4 to TRBJ1-4, with a weak D call TRBD1 (5 bases). The CDR3 has 12 residues. Germline CDR1 SGHNT, CDR2 YYREEE (reference sequence). With 4 bases removed from V and 5 bases from J, the gap between germline ends came to 6 bases.

The gene calls are TRBV18 and TRBJ2-7, with 15 bases lining up with TRBD2. The germline V gene has CDR1 KGHSH and CDR2 LQKENI. V dropped 3 bases and J dropped 7; count of bases not matched to a gene: 4. The CDR3 sequence is 15 residues long. CDR3 residues: CASSPGLAGGGEQYF. The CDR3, as DNA: TGTGCCAGCTCACCGGGACTAGCGGGAGGAGGTGAGCAGTACTTC.

V usage is TRBV6-5 and J usage is TRBJ1-6, with D possibly matching TRBD1 (6 bases). Germline V gene sequence: CDR1 MNHEY, CDR2 SVGAGI. Trimming stripped 5 bases from V and 6 bases from J, with 11 bases between. The CDR3 has 14 residues. This CDR3 is CASSNRVGNSPLHF. For the CDR3, the DNA is TGTGCCAGCAGTAACAGGGTCGGTAATTCACCCCTCCACTTT.

The chain is built from TRBV5-1 and TRBJ1-2; TRBD1 matches 8 bases. The germline V gene has CDR1 SGHRS and CDR2 YFSETQ. The trim removed 4 bases at V and 4 bases at J, leaving 12 bases unmatched. CDR3 length: 16 residues. CDR3 loop: CASSPSPGGVFYGYTF. Written as DNA, the CDR3 is TGCGCCAGCAGCCCCTCGCCAGGGGGCGTCTTCTATGGCTACACCTTC.

The rearrangement links TRBV2 to TRBJ1-2; D not certain. The V end was cut by 5 bases, the J end by 0 bases, with 7 bases between. Looked up from germline, CDR1 is SNHLY and CDR2 is FYNNEI. The CDR3 has 13 residues. CDR3 residues: CASSTGANYGYTF. In DNA form, the CDR3 reads TGTGCCAGCAGTACGGGAGCTAACTATGGCTACACCTTC.